This is a list of T cell receptor beta chains from one sample in a study of type 1 regulatory T cells. Their cognate antigens are unknown. MiXCR, applied by TCRdb to the reads, yields one record per CDR3 protein. This sample has 25,000 or so distinct CDR3 sequences, with less than 50% found just once. The sample consisted of cultured T cells, either the whole culture or a sorted T cell fraction (not recorded which). These receptors were taken from a human donor in good health. Both conserved end residues are part of each CDR3. A D gene is named only where the DNA matches it firmly. Size is omitted from some rows. Given values are once, few, many or a class for expanded clones.

v_call	d_call	j_call	clone_size	cdr3_nt	cdr3_aa
TRBV18	TRBD1	TRBJ1-2	.	TGTGCCAGCTCACCGACAGGGAACTATGGCTACACCTTC	CASSPTGNYGYTF
TRBV2	.	TRBJ2-5	few	TGTGCCAGCAAGGGTCCGTGGGCCCAGTACTTC	CASKGPWAQYF
TRBV2	.	TRBJ2-7	.	TGTGCCAGCACCCAGGACGCCAGATCCGCTTACGAGCAGTACTTC	CASTQDARSAYEQYF
TRBV12-3/TRBV12-4	TRBD1	TRBJ2-2	.	TGTGCCAGCAGGAGGGACAGGGGGATCACCGGGGAGCTGTTTTTT	CASRRDRGITGELFF
TRBV27	.	TRBJ2-6	.	TGTGCCAGCAGTCCCACGGTGTCTGGGGCCAACGTCCTGACTTTC	CASSPTVSGANVLTF
TRBV4-1	TRBD1	TRBJ1-2	.	TGCGCCAGCAGCAAACAGGACAGGGCCGCCCCGGCGTCGGGCTACACCTTC	CASSKQDRAAPASGYTF
TRBV10-3	.	TRBJ2-1	once	TGTGCCATCAACCGGGACGACTCCTACAATGAGCAGTTCTTC	CAINRDDSYNEQFF
TRBV10-3	.	TRBJ2-7	many	TGTGCCATCAGTGTGGGCGCCTCCTACGAGCAGTACTTC	CAISVGASYEQYF
TRBV4-2	.	TRBJ2-4	few	TGTGCCAGCAGCCAAGATGGGGGCGTCCCCGACCCTCTAGCCAAAAACATTCAGTACTTC	CASSQDGGVPDPLAKNIQYF
TRBV6-5	.	TRBJ1-1	.	TGTGCCAGCAGTTACCTCCCGGGGGATGCTGCTGAAGCTTTCTTT	CASSYLPGDAAEAFF
TRBV7-8	TRBD1	TRBJ1-1	.	TGTGCCAGCAGCTCCTTGTTGGGGACAGGGAACACTGAAGCTTTCTTT	CASSSLLGTGNTEAFF
TRBV12-3/TRBV12-4	TRBD1	TRBJ1-5	medium-sized	TGTGCCAGCAGTCCCTACTGGACAGGGGGTGGTCAGCCCCAGCATTTT	CASSPYWTGGGQPQHF
TRBV11-3	TRBD1	TRBJ1-2	many	TGTGCCAGCAGCTTAACCGGGACAGCCGACTACACCTTC	CASSLTGTADYTF
TRBV5-8	TRBD1	TRBJ2-7	.	TGTGCCAGCAGCTTACAGGGGAGCTCCTACGAGCAGTACTTC	CASSLQGSSYEQYF
TRBV30	.	TRBJ2-3	.	TGTGCCTGGACCAGGGGCATCCACACAGATACGCAGTATTTT	CAWTRGIHTDTQYF
TRBV10-3	TRBD1	TRBJ1-4	medium-sized	TGTGCCATCAGTCCGGGACAGGGAATTGAAAAACTGTTTTTT	CAISPGQGIEKLFF
TRBV5-1	.	TRBJ2-3	.	TGCGCCAGCAGCTTGGCCCGGGGGCGTAGCACAGATACGCAGTATTTT	CASSLARGRSTDTQYF
TRBV5-1	TRBD2	TRBJ2-1	.	TGCGCCAGCAGCATGGGGACTAGCGGGGGGAACAATGAGCAGTTCTTC	CASSMGTSGGNNEQFF
TRBV7-9	TRBD2	TRBJ2-5	.	TGTGCCAGCAGCCAAGGGACTAGCGGTCCGAGCCCGGGGGAGACCCAGTACTTC	CASSQGTSGPSPGETQYF
TRBV6-1	.	TRBJ1-5	once	TGTGCCAGCAGCGGGACATTTAGCAATCAGCCCCAGCATTTT	CASSGTFSNQPQHF
TRBV10-3	.	TRBJ1-3	.	TGTGCCATCACGGTTGGGGGCTCTGGAAACACCATATATTTT	CAITVGGSGNTIYF
TRBV5-1	TRBD1	TRBJ1-1	.	TGCGCCAGCAGCTACGGGACAGCGTTCCGGGGACCTGAAGCTTTCTTT	CASSYGTAFRGPEAFF
TRBV18	TRBD1	TRBJ2-5	.	TGTGCCAGCTCACCGGGAGGGACAGGGGGAGAGACCCAGTACTTC	CASSPGGTGGETQYF
TRBV7-8	TRBD1	TRBJ2-5	.	TGTGCCAGCAGCGGGGAAGGGTTCGTCAGGGGGCAGACCCAGTACTTC	CASSGEGFVRGQTQYF
TRBV9	TRBD2	TRBJ2-3	many	TGTGCCAGCAGCGTCAGTCCGGGACTAGCGTCGGATACGCAGTATTTT	CASSVSPGLASDTQYF
TRBV20-1	TRBD2	TRBJ2-5	once	TGCAGTGCCCACGGACTAGCGGGGCAAGAGACCCAGTACTTC	CSAHGLAGQETQYF